Sequencing of this T cell receptor (beta chain) was carried out in a study of blood T cell repertoires in COVID-19. On the study more broadly: Samples of COVID-19 (acute and convalescent) were obtained from the United States, Italy and Spain. In each case, the material was cDNA or gDNA derived from T cells, B-cell-depleted T cells, or PBMCs.

The V gene lost 5 bases and the J gene lost 2 bases, with 9 bases spanning the gap. Germline values: CDR1 SNHLY, CDR2 FYNNEI. There are 14 residues in the CDR3. As handled by the study authors: Amplification with reference gene primers provided the estimates of nucleated cell counts. Libraries were prepared by immunoSEQ multiplex PCR; TCRdb keeps only in-frame clonotypes and omits some of them. V and J calls and clone size come straight from that table; D and trimming were deduced from the DNA. In the table there are 250,000 to 350,000 clones, roughly 90% of which are singletons. The chain joins TRBV2 to TRBJ1-4; D unclear. This TCR was recovered from a man in his late teens or twenties with active or convalescent COVID-19. The sample taken for sequencing was peripheral blood. The CDR3 sequence is CASSTGSTNEKLFF. CDR3 nucleotide sequence: TGTGCCAGCAGTACCGGGTCGACTAATGAAAAACTGTTTTTT.